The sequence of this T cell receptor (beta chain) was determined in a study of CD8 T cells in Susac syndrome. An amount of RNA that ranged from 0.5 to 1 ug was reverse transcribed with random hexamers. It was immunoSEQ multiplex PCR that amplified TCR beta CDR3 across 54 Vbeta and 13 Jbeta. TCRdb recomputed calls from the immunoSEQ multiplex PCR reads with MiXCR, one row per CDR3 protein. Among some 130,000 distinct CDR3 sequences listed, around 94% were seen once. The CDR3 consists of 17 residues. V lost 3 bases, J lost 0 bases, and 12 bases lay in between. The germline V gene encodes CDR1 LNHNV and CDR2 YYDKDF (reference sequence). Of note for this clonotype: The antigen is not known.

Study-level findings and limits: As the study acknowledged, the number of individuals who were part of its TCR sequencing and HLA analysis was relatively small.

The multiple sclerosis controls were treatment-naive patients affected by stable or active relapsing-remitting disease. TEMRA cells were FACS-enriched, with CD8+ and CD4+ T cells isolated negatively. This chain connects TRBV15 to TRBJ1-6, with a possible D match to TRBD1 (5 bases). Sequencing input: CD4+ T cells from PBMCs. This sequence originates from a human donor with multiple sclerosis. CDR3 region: CATSSARQSSYNSPLHF. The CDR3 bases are TGTGCCACCAGCAGTGCTAGACAGAGCTCCTATAATTCACCCCTCCACTTT.